The 18 T cell receptor beta chains listed next were all sequenced from one sample in a study of cytomegalovirus exposure and HLA in healthy donors. PCR amplification relied on 60 Vbeta primers (plus 13 Jbeta primers). Assay: immunoSEQ multiplex PCR; the TCRdb copy retains only in-frame clones and omits some. This sample carries approximately 250,000 clones, about 77% of them seen once, and the ten largest clones take about 0.47%. The sequenced sample was PBMCs. These receptors originate from a boy aged 5-17 years in good health and CMV-seronegative.

This clone was counted only a few times. The chain couples TRBV11-2 to TRBJ1-3; 7 positions agree with TRBD1. The CDR3 is 14 amino acids. Losses at the gene ends were 5 bases for V and 4 bases for J; bases not matched to a gene: 5. CDR1 SGHAT and CDR2 FQNNGV come from the germline V gene. CDR3 loop: CASSPRGIGNTIYF. In DNA, the CDR3 is TGTGCCAGCAGCCCCAGGGGGATAGGAAACACCATATATTTT.

The chain links TRBV27 to TRBJ2-7, with 10 positions matching TRBD1. The CDR3 runs to 15 residues. Per germline, CDR1 MNHEY and CDR2 SMNVEV (reference sequence). V was clipped by 6 bases and J by 3 bases; unmatched bases: 8. Written as DNA, the CDR3 is TGTGCCAGCAGCGTCCGGGACAGGGGTTTCTACGAGCAGTACTTC. Its translation is CASSVRDRGFYEQYF.

The rearrangement joins TRBV19 to TRBJ2-1; the match to TRBD2 covers 9 bases. CDR3 length: 17 residues. Unmatched junction bases numbered 5, after V lost 2 bases and J lost 0 bases. The germline V gene encodes CDR1 LNHDA and CDR2 SQIVND (reference sequence). This CDR3 reads CASSIISGGSSYNEQFF. The CDR3, as DNA: TGTGCCAGTAGTATAATTAGCGGGGGTAGCTCCTACAATGAGCAGTTCTTC.

This clone has just one count. The V and J genes are TRBV6-1 and TRBJ2-3; D is unresolved. This CDR3 region has 14 residues. CDR1 is MNHNS and CDR2 is SASEGT in the germline V gene. Between the trimmed V and J ends, which lost 4 bases and 4 bases, there was a span of 12 bases. The CDR3 here is CASSVKVGADTQYF. The CDR3 DNA reads as TGTGCCAGCAGTGTCAAGGTGGGCGCAGATACGCAGTATTTT.

The gene calls are TRBV2 and TRBJ1-1; no firm D call. From germline, CDR1 is SNHLY and CDR2 FYNNEI. There are 14 residues in the CDR3. Between the trimmed V and J ends, which lost 6 bases and 5 bases, there was a span of 16 bases. Here the CDR3 reads CASREGLRWTEAFF. CDR3 in DNA: TGTGCCAGCAGAGAGGGTTTAAGGTGGACTGAAGCTTTCTTT. The full variable domain, with the rest looked up from reference TRBV2 and TRBJ1-1, is EPEVTQTPSHQVTQMGQEVILRCVPISNHLYFYWYRQILGQKVEFLVSFYNNEISEKSEIFDDQFSVERPDGSNFTLKIRSTKLEDSAMYFCASREGLRWTEAFFGQGTRLTVV.

This sequence joins TRBV5-5 and TRBJ2-3; 8 bases are shared with TRBD1. This CDR3 has 15 residues. Germline-derived CDR1 and CDR2 are SGHKS and YYEKEE (reference sequence). V was clipped by 4 bases and J by 6 bases; unmatched bases: 10. CDR3 residues: CASSARTGWVDTQYF. For the CDR3, the DNA is TGTGCCAGCAGCGCAAGGACAGGGTGGGTTGATACGCAGTATTTT.

Note on this clone: One end of the junction does not line up with germline, which may come from a read error. The chain's CDR3 is CASSEVMNTEAFF. DNA for the CDR3: TGTGCCAGCAGCGAAGTCATGAACACTGAAGCTTTCTTT. The chain couples TRBV6-1 to TRBJ1-1; D remains unclear. CDR3 size: 13 residues. Germline V lookup: CDR1 MNHNS, CDR2 SASEGT.

The chain recombines TRBV11-2 with TRBJ2-5; 11 bases fit TRBD1. After removal of 4 bases from V and 5 bases from J, the junction contained 9 bases not matched to a gene. The CDR3 runs 16 residues. The germline CDR1 and CDR2 sequences are SGHAT and FQNNGV. CDR3: CASSSGTGGYSETQYF. The CDR3 DNA reads as TGTGCCAGCAGCTCCGGGACAGGGGGTTATTCGGAGACCCAGTACTTC.

The chain combines TRBV19 with TRBJ1-2; no firm D call. The V gene lost 3 bases and the J gene lost 7 bases, with 12 bases spanning the gap. CDR1 and CDR2 (germline): LNHDA, SQIVND (reference sequence). The CDR3 sequence is 13 residues long. CDR3 in DNA: TGTGCCAGTAGTATCCTAAATTATGGTGGCTACACCTTC. Translated, it gives CASSILNYGGYTF. Full variable domain (remainder filled in from reference TRBV19 and TRBJ1-2): DGGITQSPKYLFRKEGQNVTLSCEQNLNHDAMYWYRQDPGQGLRLIYYSQIVNDFQKGDIAEGYSVSREKKESFPLTVTSAQKNPTAFYLCASSILNYGGYTFGSGTRLTVV.

The V gene is TRBV6-1, the J gene TRBJ1-1, with D uncertain. V was trimmed by 6 bases and J by 4 bases, leaving 3 bases between them. Germline V CDR1 and CDR2: MNHNS, SASEGT. The CDR3 loop spans 10 amino acids. For the CDR3, the DNA is TGTGCCAGCAGCGTCACTGAAGCTTTCTTT. Translation: CASSVTEAFF.

This clone has more than one count but fewer than ten. The V gene is TRBV6-7, the J gene TRBJ1-2, with D possibly TRBD1 on 5 matching bases. TRBV6-7 is an ORF, with its function uncertain. This CDR3 has 15 residues. Deletions cut 0 bases from V and 8 bases from J, with 16 bases between. The CDR3 region is CASSYSTPRACGYTF. The CDR3 nucleotides are TGTGCCAGCAGTTACTCGACCCCCAGGGCTTGCGGCTACACCTTC.

V and J are TRBV6-5 and TRBJ1-2; D might be TRBD1 (6 bases). CDR1 and CDR2 (germline): MNHEY, SVGAGI. Trimming cost V 5 bases and J 0 bases, with 13 bases left between them. The CDR3 has 15 residues. The DNA of the CDR3 is TGTGCCAGCAGTACTACTGGGACACCTAACTATGGCTACACCTTC. It encodes CASSTTGTPNYGYTF.

The chain carries TRBV11-2 and TRBJ2-7; tentatively, D is TRBD1 (6 bases). The CDR3 totals 15 residues. The germline CDR1 and CDR2 sequences are SGHAT and FQNNGV. Deletions cut 0 bases from V and 2 bases from J, with 11 bases between. This CDR3 is CASSLEYRAAYEQYF. CDR3 coding DNA: TGTGCCAGCAGCTTAGAATACAGGGCTGCCTACGAGCAGTACTTC.

The chain uses TRBV5-6 and TRBJ2-7; D not resolved. Trimming removed 0 bases at V and 5 bases at J, with 6 bases between. Germline V gene data show CDR1 as SGHDT and CDR2 as YYEEEE. The CDR3 is 12 amino acids. The CDR3 region has the DNA TGTGCCAGCAGCTTGGGTCAAAACGAGCAGTACTTC. Amino acids: CASSLGQNEQYF.

CDR3 sequence (DNA): TGCGCCAGCAGCTTGGGTTCGGGACTAGCGGGAGGGCCGAACGTCAATGAGCAGTTCTTC. Translating it yields CASSLGSGLAGGPNVNEQFF. The chain recombines TRBV5-1 with TRBJ2-1; 16 bases are a match to TRBD2. The CDR3 is 20 residues long. Germline CDR1 is SGHRS and CDR2 is YFSETQ. Germline trimming cut 0 bases from V and 6 bases from J; bases unmatched to any gene: 12.

This CDR3 reads CASTKGTSGGSSYEQYF. For the CDR3, the DNA is TGCGCCAGCACAAAAGGGACTAGCGGGGGCAGCTCCTACGAGCAGTACTTC. This chain uses TRBV5-1 with TRBJ2-7, with TRBD2 matching 14 bases. Germline assignment: CDR1 SGHRS and CDR2 YFSETQ. The ends lost 6 bases at V and 0 bases at J; junction bases unmatched: 8. The CDR3 extends over 17 amino acids.

V is TRBV25-1 and J is TRBJ2-2; D remains unclear. V dropped 8 bases and J dropped 1 base, with 11 bases sitting between them. This CDR3 is 14 amino acids long. CDR1 and CDR2 from the germline V gene are MGHDK and SYGVNS. CDR3 nucleotide sequence: TGTGCCAGCCAGATCTCAGAGAACACCGGGGAGCTGTTTTTT. As protein: CASQISENTGELFF.

J is TRBJ1-1 and V is TRBV6-5; D not resolved. CDR1 MNHEY and CDR2 SVGAGI come from the germline V gene. The CDR3 consists of 12 residues. Trimming took 10 bases from V and 8 from J, leaving 17 bases between them. The CDR3: CATTSRRSEAFF. The CDR3 nucleotides are TGTGCCACTACCTCCAGGAGGTCCGAAGCTTTCTTT.